The 27 T cell receptor beta chains below were found in one sample sequenced in a study of CD8 T cells in ankylosing spondylitis. TCRdb re-called the 5' RACE reads with MiXCR, one entry per CDR3 protein. The table includes around 130,000 distinct CDR3 sequences, approximately 6.8% detected once. The sample taken for sequencing was blood, either unsorted or a sorted T cell fraction (not recorded which). These receptors were obtained from a male donor with ankylosing spondylitis or in good health (not recorded which).

In its sample, this clonotype was seen many times. This rearrangement joins TRBV7-3 to TRBJ2-1, with D perhaps matching TRBD1 or TRBD2 (7 bases each). V lost 5 bases to trimming and J lost 5 bases, with 16 bases between them. Germline assignment: CDR1 SGHTA and CDR2 FQGTGA. The CDR3 has 15 amino acids. CDR3 DNA sequence: TGTGCCAGCAGCCAAGTGGGGGGGACAGACAATGAGCAGTTCTTC. It is translated as CASSQVGGTDNEQFF.

This clonotype was picked up many times. This chain joins TRBV7-2 and TRBJ2-1; D perhaps matches TRBD1 (5 bases). Trimming stripped 1 base from V and 4 bases from J, with 5 bases between. The CDR3 has 13 residues. CDR1 SGHTA and CDR2 FQGNSA come from the germline V gene. This CDR3 is CASSLDRYNEQFF. The DNA for the CDR3 is TGTGCCAGCAGCTTAGACAGGTACAATGAGCAGTTCTTC.

The chain has TRBV5-1 and TRBJ2-5; 8 positions agree with TRBD2. From germline, CDR1 is SGHRS and CDR2 YFSETQ. With 4 bases clipped from V and 4 bases from J, the junction kept 12 bases outside the gene matches. The CDR3 extends over 16 amino acids. CDR3 sequence: CASSPGAGGLLETQYF. In DNA, the CDR3 is TGCGCCAGCAGCCCTGGGGCGGGAGGCCTATTAGAGACCCAGTACTTC.

In this sample, this clonotype turned up many times. V gene TRBV20-1 combines with J gene TRBJ2-7; D not resolved. The CDR3 loop spans 12 amino acids. CDR1 is DFQATT, CDR2 SNEGSKA, per germline (reference sequence). V lost 0 bases, J lost 4 bases, and 7 bases lay in between. CDR3 sequence: CSAREYEYEQYF. In DNA form, the CDR3 reads TGCAGTGCTAGAGAATACGAATACGAGCAGTACTTC.

This clonotype was recorded many times. This chain connects TRBV5-1 to TRBJ2-5; 7 nucleotides match TRBD1. Germline V gene data show CDR1 as SGHRS and CDR2 as YFSETQ. Losses at the gene ends were 4 bases for V and 2 bases for J; bases not matched to a gene: 5. The CDR3 length is 14 residues. The CDR3 reads CASSPGQIQETQYF. DNA for the CDR3: TGCGCCAGCAGCCCGGGACAGATTCAAGAGACCCAGTACTTC.

This clonotype was seen repeatedly, ten times or more. The V and J genes are TRBV20-1 and TRBJ2-7, with unresolved D. Germline CDR1 reads DFQATT; CDR2 reads SNEGSKA (reference sequence). CDR3 length: 12 residues. V was trimmed by 6 bases and J by 4 bases, leaving 13 bases between them. CDR3 amino acids: CSASDDPYEQYF. CDR3 coding DNA: TGCAGTGCATCGGATGACCCATACGAGCAGTACTTC.

A word on this clonotype: Since a much larger clone is just one base distant, this may be a read error. The J gene is TRBJ1-5, the V gene TRBV12-3 or TRBV12-4, with D possibly matching TRBD1 (5 bases). V shed 6 bases and J shed 6 bases, with 12 bases lying between them. The CDR3 sequence is 13 residues long. The CDR3 bases are TGTGCCAGCAGGGGGGACTCCGGTCAGCCCCAGCATTTT. This sequence encodes CASRGDSGQPQHF.

This clonotype was recorded many times. Here the CDR3 reads CSASGTAGYTF. DNA for the CDR3: TGCAGTGCTTCCGGGACAGCCGGCTACACCTTC. The chain couples TRBV20-1 to TRBJ1-2; TRBD1 matches 7 bases. V trimming: 5 bases; J trimming: 8 bases; junction bases outside the gene matches: 5. From germline, CDR1 is DFQATT and CDR2 SNEGSKA (reference sequence). The CDR3 totals 11 residues.

This clonotype has ten or more counts. The rearrangement links TRBV9 to TRBJ2-1; 7 bases align to TRBD2. J was trimmed by 9 bases and V by 0 bases; bases with no gene match: 3. This CDR3 contains 13 residues. Germline V gives CDR1 SGDLS, CDR2 YYNGEE. CDR3 region: CASSVVGGSEQFF. The CDR3 coding sequence is TGTGCCAGCAGCGTAGTGGGCGGGAGTGAGCAGTTCTTC.

This clonotype was found many times. The rearrangement joins TRBV7-7 to TRBJ2-2, with 14 bases lining up with TRBD2. Germline trimming cut 6 bases from V and 3 bases from J; bases unmatched to any gene: 9. This CDR3 comprises 18 residues. The germline CDR1 and CDR2 sequences are SSHAT and FNYEAQ (reference sequence). The CDR3 nucleotides are TGTGCCAGCAGTCCACCCCCGGGACTAGCGGGAGACACCGGGGAGCTGTTTTTT. The encoded protein is CASSPPPGLAGDTGELFF.

This clonotype was observed a few times. One end of the junction is discordant with germline, which a read error may explain. The chain is built from TRBV20-1 and TRBJ2-1; TRBD2 aligns across 12 bases. Germline assignment: CDR1 DFQATT and CDR2 SNEGSKA (reference sequence). The CDR3 length is 17 residues. CDR3 amino acids: CCARDETSGGSYNEQFF. The CDR3 nucleotides are TGCTGTGCTAGGGACGAGACTAGCGGGGGCTCCTACAATGAGCAGTTCTTC.

This clonotype showed up many times. The rearrangement joins TRBV5-1 to TRBJ2-1, with TRBD2 matching 8 bases. The CDR3 length is 15 residues. Trimming removed 4 bases from V and 7 bases from J; junction bases left unmatched: 10. Per germline, CDR1 SGHRS and CDR2 YFSETQ. The CDR3 region is CASSPTSGGVNEQFF. The CDR3 nucleotides read TGCGCCAGCAGCCCTACTAGCGGTGGGGTTAATGAGCAGTTCTTC.

The rearrangement links TRBV5-1 to TRBJ2-2, with 11 positions matching TRBD1. The germline gives CDR1 SGHRS, CDR2 YFSETQ. The J segment lost 6 bases and the V segment lost 4 bases, leaving 5 bases of the junction unmatched. The CDR3 extends over 15 amino acids. CDR3 residues: CASSLGQGAAGELFF. In DNA, the CDR3 is TGCGCCAGCAGCCTCGGACAGGGGGCCGCCGGGGAGCTGTTTTTT.

This clonotype was detected many times. The chain recombines TRBV28 with TRBJ2-5; D not certain. In germline, CDR1 is MDHEN, CDR2 SYDVKM. The CDR3 loop spans 13 amino acids. Trimming stripped 1 base from V and 5 bases from J, with 8 bases between. The CDR3 nucleotides read TGTGCCAGCAGTTTATCCCCCTCGGAGACCCAGTACTTC. It is translated as CASSLSPSETQYF.

In this sample, this clonotype turned up many times. The chain carries TRBV5-1 and TRBJ2-7; 8 nucleotides line up with TRBD2. The length of the CDR3 is 16 residues. J lost 3 bases, V lost 6 bases, and 14 bases had no gene match. Looked up from germline, CDR1 is SGHRS and CDR2 is YFSETQ. CDR3 sequence (DNA): TGCGCCAGCAACCAAGCGGGAGCTCTAGGAATCTACGAGCAGTACTTC. It specifies CASNQAGALGIYEQYF. Looking up the rest from reference TRBV5-1 and TRBJ2-7 gives the full variable domain: KAGVTQTPRYLIKTRGQQVTLSCSPISGHRSVSWYQQTPGQGLQFLFEYFSETQRNKGNFPGRFSGRQFSNSRSEMNVSTLELGDSALYLCASNQAGALGIYEQYFGPGTRLTVT.

This clonotype has ten or more counts. The V call is TRBV7-9, the J call TRBJ1-4, with D unclear. V was shortened by 1 base and J by 0 bases, with 3 bases between the two germline ends. The CDR3 is made up of 14 amino acids. Germline V gene lookup returns CDR1 SEHNR and CDR2 FQNEAQ (reference sequence). The CDR3 nucleotides read TGTGCCAGCAGCTTAGGAGCAACTAATGAAAAACTGTTTTTT. The encoded protein is CASSLGATNEKLFF. The whole variable domain, filled in from reference TRBV7-9 and TRBJ1-4, reads DTGVSQNPRHKITKRGQNVTFRCDPISEHNRLYWYRQTLGQGPEFLTYFQNEAQLEKSRLLSDRFSAERPKGSFSTLEIQRTEQGDSAMYLCASSLGATNEKLFFGSGTQLSVL.

This clonotype was counted ten times or more. V and J are TRBV20-1 and TRBJ2-2, with TRBD2 identical over 8 bases. The CDR3 totals 15 residues. V lost 1 base to trimming and J lost 3 bases; unmatched junction nucleotides: 4. Germline CDR1 reads DFQATT; CDR2 reads SNEGSKA (reference sequence). This chain's CDR3 is CSARGRAGDTGELFF. CDR3 nucleotide sequence: TGCAGTGCTAGAGGAAGAGCGGGAGACACCGGGGAGCTGTTTTTT.

The table lists this clonotype with many counts. The rearrangement uses TRBV5-1 and TRBJ1-6; D is uncertain. Germline CDR1 is SGHRS and CDR2 is YFSETQ. The CDR3 loop spans 15 amino acids. V was clipped by 0 bases and J by 4 bases, with 8 bases between them. Here the CDR3 DNA reads TGCGCCAGCAGCTTGGATTCAGCTTATAATTCACCCCTCCACTTT. Residues: CASSLDSAYNSPLHF.

This clonotype occurred many times. The rearrangement uses TRBV12-3 or TRBV12-4 and TRBJ2-1; D is uncertain. Trimming stripped 4 bases from V and 10 bases from J, with 14 bases between. The CDR3 runs 13 residues. CDR3 DNA sequence: TGTGCCAGCAGTTCCCTGCCGGTGGGGGAGCAGTTCTTC. It specifies CASSSLPVGEQFF.

Ten or more counts support this clonotype. The J gene is TRBJ1-5, the V gene TRBV7-8; D gene ambiguous. Trimming removed 7 bases from V and 5 bases from J, with 12 bases in between. The CDR3 sequence is 13 residues long. Germline loops: CDR1 SGHVS, CDR2 FQNEAQ. The CDR3: CASTVHEDQPQHF. CDR3 in DNA: TGTGCCAGCACCGTACATGAGGATCAGCCCCAGCATTTT.

This clonotype was observed a single time. Possible read error: a much larger clone is one base away. This chain joins TRBV29-1 and TRBJ2-5; TRBD2 matches 14 bases. CDR1 and CDR2 from the germline V gene are SQVTM and ANQGSEA. The J segment lost 4 bases and the V segment lost 7 bases, leaving 2 bases of the junction unmatched. The CDR3 loop spans 13 amino acids. Written as DNA, the CDR3 is TGCAGCGCTGGGACTAGCGGGGGAGAGACCCAGTACTTC. It translates to CSAGTSGGETQYF.

This clonotype has a count of ten or more. The rearrangement links TRBV20-1 to TRBJ1-4; TRBD1 matches 8 bases. From germline, CDR1 is DFQATT and CDR2 SNEGSKA (reference sequence). The CDR3 is 13 amino acids. V gave up 8 bases and J gave up 7 bases; unmatched junction bases: 9. The CDR3, as DNA: TGCAGTACCGAGGACAGGGTCAGTGAAAAACTGTTTTTT. Translation: CSTEDRVSEKLFF.

This clonotype was counted many times. The rearrangement uses TRBV20-1 and TRBJ2-1, with 10 bases matching TRBD1. The V segment lost 6 bases and the J segment 3 bases; nucleotides outside the gene matches: 8. The V gene's germline CDR1 is DFQATT and CDR2 SNEGSKA (reference sequence). The length of the CDR3 is 15 residues. The CDR3 sequence is CSAPPGDRGYNEQFF. CDR3 nucleotide sequence: TGCAGTGCACCACCAGGGGACAGGGGCTACAATGAGCAGTTCTTC.

This clonotype was seen at least ten times. This sequence joins TRBV5-1 and TRBJ2-2; D uncertain. V lost 3 bases to trimming and J lost 6 bases, with 6 bases between them. CDR1 SGHRS and CDR2 YFSETQ come from the germline V gene. The CDR3 consists of 12 residues. In DNA, the CDR3 is TGCGCCAGCAGCTGGACGTCCGGGGAGCTGTTTTTT. Its translation: CASSWTSGELFF.

In its sample, this clonotype was seen many times. This chain links TRBV28 with TRBJ2-2; D gene uncertain. Trimming cost V 5 bases and J 5 bases, with 12 bases left between them. Germline V gene lookup returns CDR1 MDHEN and CDR2 SYDVKM. This CDR3 has 14 amino acids. CDR3: CASSVPVETGELFF. The CDR3 DNA sequence: TGTGCCAGCAGTGTCCCGGTCGAAACCGGGGAGCTGTTTTTT.

Only a few counts were recorded for this clonotype. The chain combines TRBV24-1 with TRBJ2-3; 10 bases agree with TRBD1. This CDR3 spans 18 amino acids. Germline V lookup: CDR1 KGHDR, CDR2 SFDVKD. Trimming at V came to 5 bases and at J to 2 bases, leaving 12 bases not matched to a gene. In DNA, the CDR3 is TGTGCCACCAGTGGGGACAGGGGTAGTTTTCCACACACAGATACGCAGTATTTT. Amino acids: CATSGDRGSFPHTDTQYF.

For this clonotype: A much larger clone sits a single nucleotide away, making a read error possible. This rearrangement joins TRBV29-1 to TRBJ1-3; no firm D call. The V gene's germline CDR1 is SQVTM and CDR2 ANQGSEA. The CDR3 spans 13 residues. The CDR3 sequence: CSVEEIAGSTIYF. The CDR3 bases are TGCAGCGTTGAAGAAATTGCCGGAAGCACCATATATTTT.